This is a list of T cell receptor beta chains from one sample in a study of CD8+ T cells in alopecia areata. Measured with immunoSEQ multiplex PCR; TCRdb has only the in-frame clones, and not every one. The sample contains some 190,000 clones, roughly 60% of which appear only once. Specimen: CD4+ T cells sorted from blood, collected at week 24, from a patient treated with tofacitinib. The receptors were gathered from a human donor with alopecia areata. Each CDR3 is given with its conserved first and last residue. The order of the fields is V gene, J gene, clone size, D gene, CDR3 DNA, CDR3 protein. The D gene is left open where the match is weak. Clone size, where shown, is once, few, many, or a class for clones that have expanded.

>TRBV29-1|TRBJ1-2|NA|NA
TGCAGCGTTGAATTAGGATCCTCGGGGGCGACGGGCTACACCTTC
CSVELGSSGATGYTF
>TRBV5-4|TRBJ2-3|NA|NA
TGTGCCAGCAGCTTGGCGGGGGCAGATACGCAGTATTTT
CASSLAGADTQYF
>TRBV9|TRBJ2-1|NA|NA
TGTGCCAGCAGCTCCGGACCCTCGAATGAGCAGTTCTTC
CASSSGPSNEQFF
>TRBV2|TRBJ2-7|NA|NA
TGTGCCAGCACCGGCTTTAAGGGTACCTACGAGCAGTACTTC
CASTGFKGTYEQYF
>TRBV29-1|TRBJ1-1|NA|NA
TGCAGCGTTGCCCCGGTCGCTGAAGCTTTCTTT
CSVAPVAEAFF
>TRBV11-2|TRBJ2-7|many|NA
TGTGCCAGCAGCTTAACAGGGTACGAGCAGTACTTC
CASSLTGYEQYF
>TRBV11-2|TRBJ1-2|few|NA
TGTGCCAGCAGCGAAGACCCTTGGAGCTATGGCTACACCTTC
CASSEDPWSYGYTF
>TRBV30|TRBJ1-2|few|NA
TGTGCCTGGAGCCCTGACAGGAGCTATGGCTACACCTTC
CAWSPDRSYGYTF
>TRBV30|TRBJ1-5|NA|NA
TGTGCCTGGGGGTACGGAGGACAGCCCCAGCATTTT
CAWGYGGQPQHF
>TRBV29-1|TRBJ1-5|NA|NA
TGCAGCGTTGGAGACAGCGGCAATCAGCCCCAGCATTTT
CSVGDSGNQPQHF
>TRBV29-1|TRBJ2-7|few|NA
TGCAGCGTTGCGGTGGGGGGAAACCCATACGAGCAGTACTTC
CSVAVGGNPYEQYF
>TRBV6-5|TRBJ2-2|NA|NA
TGTGCCAGCAGTTACACGGCAGGGAGGACCGGGGAGCTGTTTTTT
CASSYTAGRTGELFF
>TRBV2|TRBJ1-2|NA|NA
TGTGCCAGCAGTGACGGGCCAGCAGGCTACACCTTC
CASSDGPAGYTF
>TRBV5-6|TRBJ1-1|NA|NA
TGTGCCAGCAGCTTGACGGGGATAGGAGGGAACACTGAAGCTTTCTTT
CASSLTGIGGNTEAFF
>TRBV2|TRBJ1-2|NA|NA
TGTGCCAGCAGTGTCTCGGACAGACCCTCGGGAGGCTACACCTTC
CASSVSDRPSGGYTF
>TRBV15|TRBJ1-1|few|NA
TGTGCCACCAGCCGACCGGCGAACACTGAAGCTTTCTTT
CATSRPANTEAFF
>TRBV5-6|TRBJ2-3|NA|NA
TGTGCCAGCAGCTTCCGGACCAGGGCTAGCACAGATACGCAGTATTTT
CASSFRTRASTDTQYF
>TRBV19|TRBJ2-3|NA|TRBD2
TGTGCCAGTAGGACTAGCGGGGCTACAACAGATACGCAGTATTTT
CASRTSGATTDTQYF
>TRBV9|TRBJ1-6|NA|NA
TGTGCCAGCAGCGTAGACAGGGCCGGACCCCTCCACTTT
CASSVDRAGPLHF
>TRBV4-3|TRBJ1-4|NA|NA
TGCGCCAGCTCCCCCCACAAAAATGAAAAACTGTTTTTT
CASSPHKNEKLFF
>TRBV20-1|TRBJ2-7|few|TRBD1
TGCAGTGCTTACAGGGGCGAGCAGTACTTC
CSAYRGEQYF
>TRBV13|TRBJ2-1|NA|NA
TGTGCCAGCAGCGGCGGGGCCAACAATGAGCAGTTCTTC
CASSGGANNEQFF
>TRBV29-1|TRBJ1-1|few|NA
TGCAGCGCCATCGACACAAGACCCGAAGCTTTCTTT
CSAIDTRPEAFF
>TRBV29-1|TRBJ2-1|few|NA
TGCAGCGTTGGATGGGACTTTATCTCCTACAATGAGCAGTTCTTC
CSVGWDFISYNEQFF
>TRBV30|TRBJ2-1|NA|TRBD2
TGTGCCTGGAGTAAGGCGGGGGGGCCTCGAGGTGAGCAGTTCTTC
CAWSKAGGPRGEQFF
>TRBV2|TRBJ2-7|NA|NA
TGTGCCAGCCAGTTCGCTGGACCCTATGGAGAGCAGTACTTC
CASQFAGPYGEQYF
>TRBV2|TRBJ2-3|many|NA
TGTGCCAGCAAGGCCACCGGCACAGATACGCAGTATTTT
CASKATGTDTQYF
>TRBV5-1|TRBJ2-3|few|NA
TGCGCCAGCAGCTCTCCCAGGGCTGCGAACACAGATACGCAGTATTTT
CASSSPRAANTDTQYF
>TRBV7-2|TRBJ1-6|few|NA
TGTGCCAGCAGCTTAGCCAACAGGGCCGGGGGTTCACCCCTCCACTTT
CASSLANRAGGSPLHF
>TRBV5-6|TRBJ1-1|NA|NA
TGTGCCAGCAGCAAGACCGGGACGGGGACAACTGAAGCTTTCTTT
CASSKTGTGTTEAFF
>TRBV6-1|TRBJ1-2|NA|NA
TGTGCCAGCAGGGAGGGTTTAGGCTACACCTTC
CASREGLGYTF
>TRBV7-2|TRBJ2-3|once|NA
TGTGCCAGCAGCTTAGGACTAGCAGGGGCAGATACGCAGTATTTT
CASSLGLAGADTQYF
>TRBV7-2|TRBJ1-6|few|NA
TGTGCCAGCAGGGACAGAACTAATTCACCCCTCCACTTT
CASRDRTNSPLHF
>TRBV27|TRBJ1-1|NA|TRBD1
TGTGCCAGCAGGGACGACAGGGGGGAAGCTTTCTTT
CASRDDRGEAFF
>TRBV6-6|TRBJ2-2|NA|TRBD1
TGTGCCAGCAGTAACAGGGGGCGAGGGAACACCGGGGAGCTGTTTTTT
CASSNRGRGNTGELFF
>TRBV4-3|TRBJ2-4|NA|TRBD1
TGCGCCAGCAGCCCATCGGACAGGAGCAAAAACATTCAGTACTTC
CASSPSDRSKNIQYF
>TRBV29-1|TRBJ2-7|NA|NA
TGCAGCGTTGACTCCGGGGACTACGAGCAGTACTTC
CSVDSGDYEQYF